The present T cell receptor (beta chain) was sequenced within a study of cytomegalovirus exposure and HLA in healthy donors. It was with 60 Vbeta and 13 Jbeta primers that the PCR ran. TCRdb's table, derived via immunoSEQ multiplex PCR, lists solely in-frame clones and lacks some. This sample has 50,000 or so clones; roughly four fifths occur once, and the top ten carry 2% to 2.5%. The sample holds a few counts of this clone. Its antigen is unidentified. Study outcomes and limitations: Upon later analysis, TCR association rates were observed to vary by HLA locus, being highest for DRB1 and lowest for HLA-C. Among the CMV-associated chains, three were confirmed in vitro as specific for CMV antigens. Investigators reported 164 TCR beta chains as tied to cytomegalovirus. In a later analysis, productive TCRs from donors in an Asian-associated ancestry cluster reportedly carried fewer N-insertions than the cohort mean.

The clonotype was recovered from a boy between 10 and 17 years old in good health and CMV-seropositive. The sequencing sample was made of PBMCs.

CDR3 in DNA: TGTGCCACCAGCGTTCCGGGACTAGCGTTTGAGACCCAGTACTTC. Translation gives CATSVPGLAFETQYF. V usage is TRBV15 and J usage is TRBJ2-5; TRBD2 matches at 10 bases. V trimming: 5 bases; J trimming: 5 bases; junction bases outside the gene matches: 8. Germline V lookup: CDR1 LNHNV, CDR2 YYDKDF (reference sequence). CDR3 length equals 15 residues.